Presented here are 26 T cell receptor beta chains from one specimen sequenced in a study of technical replicates of blood from a handful of donors. Data came from immunoSEQ multiplex PCR; TCRdb stores just in-frame clones and leaves some out. The sample lists tens of thousands of clones, 94% occurring once. The specimen was T cells isolated from PBMCs. These receptors were collected from a human donor in good health.

This clone was found once. The chain links TRBV7-2 to TRBJ2-7; 10 bases align to TRBD2. The CDR3 totals 16 residues. J was trimmed by 1 base and V by 5 bases; bases with no gene match: 8. Germline V gene sequence: CDR1 SGHTA, CDR2 FQGNSA. CDR3 bases: TGTGCCAGCAGCGCGCAGCTACTAGCGGGGTCCTACGAGCAGTACTTC. Translating it yields CASSAQLLAGSYEQYF.

V and J are TRBV7-9 and TRBJ1-4; TRBD1 is a possible D gene (6 bases). V lost 7 bases to trimming and J lost 7 bases, with 7 bases between them. This CDR3 has 11 amino acids. From germline, CDR1 is SEHNR and CDR2 FQNEAQ (reference sequence). CDR3 sequence reads: CASTTGEKLFF. The CDR3 DNA sequence: TGTGCCAGCACGACAGGTGAAAAACTGTTTTTT.

V gene TRBV11-2 combines with J gene TRBJ2-5; 8 bases agree with TRBD1. The CDR3 runs 18 residues. Germline V CDR1 and CDR2: SGHAT, FQNNGV. The ends lost 4 bases at V and 5 bases at J; junction bases unmatched: 18. The CDR3 is CASSSGRDRIFLPETQYF. The CDR3 region has the DNA TGTGCCAGCAGCTCGGGCCGGGACAGGATATTCCTCCCGGAGACCCAGTACTTC.

The chain uses TRBV11-3 and TRBJ2-1; tentatively, D is TRBD1 (6 bases). The V end lost 0 bases, the J end lost 1 base, and 13 bases lay between the germline ends. This CDR3 has 17 amino acids. Germline values: CDR1 SGHNT, CDR2 YENEEA. In DNA form, the CDR3 reads TGTGCCAGCAGCTTAGATCTGGGGGCTTTGTCCTACAATGAGCAGTTCTTC. This sequence encodes CASSLDLGALSYNEQFF.

The chain employs TRBV28 and TRBJ1-1; D ambiguous. Germline CDR1 is MDHEN and CDR2 is SYDVKM. V was cut by 1 base and J by 0 bases, with 6 bases left in between. The CDR3 has 14 amino acids. The CDR3 bases are TGTGCCAGCAGTTTATTAGAAGTGAACACTGAAGCTTTCTTT. This gives the protein CASSLLEVNTEAFF.

This rearrangement joins TRBV6-5 to TRBJ1-1; no clear D. The CDR3 loop spans 13 amino acids. Germline values: CDR1 MNHEY, CDR2 SVGAGI. Deletions cut 2 bases from V and 3 bases from J, with 7 bases between. The CDR3 sequence: CASSYGPHTEAFF. As DNA, the CDR3 is TGTGCCAGCAGTTACGGGCCTCACACTGAAGCTTTCTTT.

This chain uses TRBV2 with TRBJ2-7; TRBD1 is a possible D gene (5 bases). V dropped 7 bases and J dropped 2 bases, with 21 bases sitting between them. Per the germline V gene, CDR1 is SNHLY and CDR2 is FYNNEI. The CDR3 extends over 16 amino acids. The DNA of the CDR3 is TGTGCCAGCAACCTCGAACAGGCCTACTCAACCTACGAGCAGTACTTC. This codes for CASNLEQAYSTYEQYF.

This chain uses TRBV30 with TRBJ1-2, with a tentative D call TRBD1 (6 bases). V was pared by 1 base and J by 1 base, with 16 bases between. Germline lookup yields CDR1 GTSNPN and CDR2 SVGIG (reference sequence). The CDR3 sequence is 16 residues long. The DNA of the CDR3 is TGTGCCTGGAGTGCTGTACTCGGGACAAGTAACTATGGCTACACCTTC. This gives the protein CAWSAVLGTSNYGYTF.

The chain couples TRBV6-5 to TRBJ1-3; D is perhaps TRBD1 (6 bases). V lost 3 bases and J 4 bases, leaving 10 bases between the germline ends. This CDR3 comprises 14 residues. Germline V gene data show CDR1 as MNHEY and CDR2 as SVGAGI. CDR3 DNA sequence: TGTGCCAGCAGTTATACAGGGTCCGGAAACACCATATATTTT. Translation: CASSYTGSGNTIYF.

J is TRBJ1-2 and V is TRBV7-9; 7 bases map to TRBD1. The CDR3 length is 14 residues. J lost 3 bases, V lost 5 bases, and 6 bases had no gene match. Germline CDR1 reads SEHNR; CDR2 reads FQNEAQ (reference sequence). The CDR3 sequence is CASSATGTDYGYTF. The DNA for the CDR3 is TGTGCCAGCAGCGCGACAGGGACGGACTATGGCTACACCTTC.

The chain recombines TRBV4-2 with TRBJ2-1, with 9 bases that match TRBD2. This CDR3 is built from 15 residues. CDR1 LGHNA and CDR2 YNFKEQ come from the germline V gene. J lost 3 bases, V lost 3 bases, and 3 bases had no gene match. The CDR3 region is CASSQREGLYNEQFF. CDR3 bases: TGTGCCAGCAGCCAGCGGGAGGGCCTCTACAATGAGCAGTTCTTC.

The chain couples TRBV6-1 to TRBJ2-7; TRBD2 might be the D (5 bases). CDR3 length: 15 amino acids. Trimming took 2 bases from V and 3 from J, leaving 14 bases between them. The germline CDR1 and CDR2 sequences are MNHNS and SASEGT. CDR3 nucleotides: TGTGCCAGCAGTGAATTCGAGGGTTTGGGCTACGAGCAGTACTTC. This codes for CASSEFEGLGYEQYF.

This clone was detected only once. V and J are TRBV6-5 and TRBJ1-2, with D possibly matching TRBD1 (5 bases). Trimming removed 5 bases from V and 4 bases from J, with 17 bases in between. In germline, CDR1 is MNHEY, CDR2 SVGAGI. The CDR3 is 15 residues long. CDR3 region: CASSPFNRGIYGYTF. As DNA, the CDR3 is TGTGCCAGCAGTCCCTTCAATAGGGGCATCTATGGCTACACCTTC.

This clone has a single count. The J gene is TRBJ1-1, the V gene TRBV11-2, with D possibly TRBD1 on 6 matching bases. The CDR3 is 15 residues long. The germline V gene encodes CDR1 SGHAT and CDR2 FQNNGV. Deletions cut 1 base from V and 2 bases from J, with 11 bases between. The CDR3, as DNA: TGTGCCAGCAGCTTAGTCAGGGGTTCCAACACTGAAGCTTTCTTT. Its translation: CASSLVRGSNTEAFF.

The V and J genes are TRBV7-3 and TRBJ2-2, with D possibly matching TRBD1 (6 bases). CDR1 SGHTA and CDR2 FQGTGA come from the germline V gene. V lost 2 bases, J lost 7 bases, and 20 bases lay in between. This CDR3 is 17 amino acids long. The CDR3 sequence is CASSLYQGRLQDGELFF. For the CDR3, the DNA is TGTGCCAGCAGCTTATACCAGGGGCGTCTCCAAGACGGGGAGCTGTTTTTT.

With regard to this clone: One junction end does not reproduce the germline sequence, and a read error may be involved. The rearrangement uses TRBV13 and TRBJ2-3; TRBD1 is a possible D gene (6 bases). In germline, CDR1 is PRHDT, CDR2 FYEKMQ (reference sequence). The CDR3 is 15 residues long. The CDR3 region has the DNA TGTGCCAGCATCTTAACAGGGTTAATCACAGATACGCAGTATTTT. It translates to CASILTGLITDTQYF.

This rearrangement joins TRBV7-9 to TRBJ2-3, with 8 bases lining up with TRBD2. In germline, CDR1 is SEHNR, CDR2 FQNEAQ (reference sequence). This CDR3 contains 17 residues. J lost 1 base, V lost 3 bases, and 9 bases had no gene match. CDR3 sequence (DNA): TGTGCCAGCAGCTTGCCAGCGGGAGAAGGGGGCACAGATACGCAGTATTTT. It codes for CASSLPAGEGGTDTQYF.

This rearrangement joins TRBV6-6 to TRBJ1-1, with D unresolved. Germline V lookup: CDR1 MNHNY, CDR2 SVGAGI (reference sequence). This CDR3 comprises 16 residues. V lost 0 bases, J lost 3 bases, and 14 bases lay in between. This CDR3 reads CASSYSDRENDTEAFF. The CDR3 coding sequence is TGTGCCAGCAGTTACTCAGATAGGGAGAACGACACTGAAGCTTTCTTT.

The chain employs TRBV9 and TRBJ2-7; D is perhaps TRBD2 (6 bases). V was pared by 0 bases and J by 4 bases, with 20 bases between. The CDR3 loop spans 17 amino acids. Germline V lookup: CDR1 SGDLS, CDR2 YYNGEE. CDR3 region: CASSVEPMEGLEYEQYF. DNA of the CDR3: TGTGCCAGCAGCGTAGAGCCAATGGAGGGCCTTGAGTACGAGCAGTACTTC.

V usage is TRBV4-1 and J usage is TRBJ2-1; D gene uncertain. CDR3 length: 15 amino acids. V was trimmed by 4 bases and J by 5 bases, leaving 15 bases between them. Germline values: CDR1 MGHRA, CDR2 YSYEKL. For the CDR3, the DNA is TGCGCCAGCAGCCTTTCTCCTAGTGTGAACAATGAGCAGTTCTTC. Amino acids: CASSLSPSVNNEQFF.

The gene calls are TRBV10-3 and TRBJ2-5; a possible D gene is TRBD2 (5 bases). V dropped 0 bases and J dropped 3 bases, with 8 bases sitting between them. CDR3 length: 14 residues. The germline V gene has CDR1 ENHRY and CDR2 SYGVKD. CDR3 sequence reads: CAISESSGEETQYF. DNA of the CDR3: TGTGCCATCAGTGAGTCAAGCGGAGAAGAGACCCAGTACTTC.

The rearrangement uses TRBV28 and TRBJ2-7; D might be TRBD2 (6 bases). CDR3 size: 14 residues. Germline-derived CDR1 and CDR2 are MDHEN and SYDVKM. Trimming stripped 4 bases from V and 2 bases from J, with 12 bases between. The CDR3 here is CASSWGGGTYEQYF. The CDR3 coding sequence is TGTGCCAGCAGTTGGGGTGGGGGGACCTACGAGCAGTACTTC.

Comments on this clone: Relative to the germline gene, one junction end is altered; a read error may explain this. The chain has TRBV2 and TRBJ2-1; TRBD2 is a possible D gene (6 bases). The CDR3 loop spans 13 amino acids. The germline CDR1 and CDR2 sequences are SNHLY and FYNNEI. As DNA, the CDR3 is TGTGCCAGCAGTGACCACACTTCCGCCGGGGGAGTCTTC. It translates to CASSDHTSAGGVF. The variable domain in full, with the rest retrieved from reference TRBV2 and TRBJ2-1, is EPEVTQTPSHQVTQMGQEVILRCVPISNHLYFYWYRQILGQKVEFLVSFYNNEISEKSEIFDDQFSVERPDGSNFTLKIRSTKLEDSAMYFCASSDHTSAGGVFGPGTRLTVL.

The chain links TRBV6-6 to TRBJ1-1, with D perhaps matching TRBD1 (6 bases). Germline values: CDR1 MNHNY, CDR2 SVGAGI (reference sequence). Trimming cost V 0 bases and J 4 bases, with 12 bases left between them. The CDR3 runs 15 residues. CDR3 sequence: CASSYSQGGGTEAFF. In DNA form, the CDR3 reads TGTGCCAGCAGTTACTCGCAAGGGGGGGGCACTGAAGCTTTCTTT.

This chain links TRBV11-2 with TRBJ2-2; TRBD1 matches at 7 bases. Germline trimming cut 5 bases from V and 1 base from J; bases unmatched to any gene: 7. Germline V lookup: CDR1 SGHAT, CDR2 FQNNGV. This CDR3 contains 16 residues. CDR3 coding DNA: TGTGCCAGCAGCCCCGGGACAGCCTGGAACACCGGGGAGCTGTTTTTT. Amino acid sequence: CASSPGTAWNTGELFF.

The V gene is TRBV6-5, the J gene TRBJ2-7; D is perhaps TRBD1 (6 bases). This CDR3 region has 13 residues. Germline CDR1 is MNHEY and CDR2 is SVGAGI. V was shortened by 4 bases and J by 3 bases, with 10 bases between the two germline ends. The CDR3 coding sequence is TGTGCCAGCAGTTTCACAGGGATCTACGAGCAGTACTTC. Protein sequence: CASSFTGIYEQYF.